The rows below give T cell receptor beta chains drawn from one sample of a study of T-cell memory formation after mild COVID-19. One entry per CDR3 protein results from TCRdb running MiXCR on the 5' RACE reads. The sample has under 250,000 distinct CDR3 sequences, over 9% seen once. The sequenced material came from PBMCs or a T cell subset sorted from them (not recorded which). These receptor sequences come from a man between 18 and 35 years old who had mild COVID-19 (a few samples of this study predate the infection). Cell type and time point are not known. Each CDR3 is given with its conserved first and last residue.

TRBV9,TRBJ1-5,CASIVAVFGQPQHF
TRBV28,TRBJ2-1,CASSLVGSHNEQFF
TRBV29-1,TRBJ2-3,CSVGLGGGTDTQYF
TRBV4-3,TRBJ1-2,CASSQEATAGPYGYTF
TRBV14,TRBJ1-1,CASSQGEGAEAFF
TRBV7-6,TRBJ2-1,CASSYKLAGNEQFF
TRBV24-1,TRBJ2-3,CATSVGPEPTQYF
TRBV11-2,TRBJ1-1,CASSPGVFPGEAFF
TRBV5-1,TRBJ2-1,CASSDAGGRSYNEQFF
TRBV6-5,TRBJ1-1,CASTRTGQANTEAFF
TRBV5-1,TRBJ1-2,CASSLGPGQGSLGYTF
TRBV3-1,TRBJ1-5,CASSWGQGARQPQHF
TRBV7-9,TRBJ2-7,CAGSLGRTSYEQYF
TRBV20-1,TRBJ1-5,CSAPRTGGAGEGQPQHF
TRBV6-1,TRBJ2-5,CASSEAQRGGHETQYF
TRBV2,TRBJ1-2,CASSGQGADYGYTF
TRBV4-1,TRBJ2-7,CASSQEWREDAYEQYF
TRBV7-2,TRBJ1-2,CASSPRTAGNYGYTF
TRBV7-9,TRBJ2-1,CASSSDVNEQFF
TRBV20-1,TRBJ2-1,CSAVRQGRSEQFF
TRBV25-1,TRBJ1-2,CASSGVGANYGYTF
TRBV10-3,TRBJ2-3,CATRTGGITDTQYF
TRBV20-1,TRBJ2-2,CSATKRGSNGELFF
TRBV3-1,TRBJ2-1,CASSQGTVFYNEQFF
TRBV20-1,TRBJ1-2,CSARWAGLYGYTF
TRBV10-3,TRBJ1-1,CAISVGQSSMNTEAFF
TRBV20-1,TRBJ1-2,CSVSRDSYGYTF
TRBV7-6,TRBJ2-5,CASSLRGPSSVSQETQYF
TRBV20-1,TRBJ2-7,CSARPGISLIEQYF
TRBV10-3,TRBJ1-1,CAISEGGGSTEAFF
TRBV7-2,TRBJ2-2,CASSFYLGTPTGELFF
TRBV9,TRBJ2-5,CASSTRQVTETQYF
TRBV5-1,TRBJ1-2,CASREGIGQAYGYTF
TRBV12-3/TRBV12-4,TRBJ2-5,CASSHRDSSQETQYF
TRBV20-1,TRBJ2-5,CSAPGLGETQYF
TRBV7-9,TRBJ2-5,CASSLEPGETQYF
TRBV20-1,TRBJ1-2,CSARSFSDSGIYGYTF
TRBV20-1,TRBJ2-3,CSARTSTDTQYF